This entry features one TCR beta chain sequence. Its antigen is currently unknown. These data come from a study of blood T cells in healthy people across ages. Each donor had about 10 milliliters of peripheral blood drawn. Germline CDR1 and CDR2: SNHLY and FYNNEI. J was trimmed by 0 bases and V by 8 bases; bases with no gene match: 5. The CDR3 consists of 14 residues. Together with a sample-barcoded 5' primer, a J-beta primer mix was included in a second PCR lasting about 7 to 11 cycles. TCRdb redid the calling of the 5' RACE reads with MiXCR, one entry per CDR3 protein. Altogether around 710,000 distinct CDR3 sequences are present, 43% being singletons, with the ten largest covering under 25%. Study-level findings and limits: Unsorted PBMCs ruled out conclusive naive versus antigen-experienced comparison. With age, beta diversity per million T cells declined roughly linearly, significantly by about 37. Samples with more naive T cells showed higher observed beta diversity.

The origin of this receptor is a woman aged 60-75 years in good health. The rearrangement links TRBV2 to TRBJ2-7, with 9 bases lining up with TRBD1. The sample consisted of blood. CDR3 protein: CASQGQGYSYEQYF. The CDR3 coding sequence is TGTGCCAGCCAGGGACAGGGATACTCCTACGAGCAGTACTTC. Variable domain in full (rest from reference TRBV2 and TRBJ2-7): EPEVTQTPSHQVTQMGQEVILRCVPISNHLYFYWYRQILGQKVEFLVSFYNNEISEKSEIFDDQFSVERPDGSNFTLKIRSTKLEDSAMYFCASQGQGYSYEQYFGPGTRLTVT.